This T cell receptor beta chain was sequenced for a study of OX40 agonist ivuxolimab in advanced cancers. Study-wide context: Patients took ivuxolimab, an agonistic anti-OX40 (CD134) antibody.

Study-level results: At 0.1-3.0 mg/kg, partial responders had clonal expansion among the lowest observed.

The germline V gene has CDR1 MNHEY and CDR2 SMNVEV (reference sequence). V was shortened by 6 bases and J by 0 bases, with 18 bases between the two germline ends. This CDR3 spans 17 amino acids. The assay was immunoSEQ multiplex PCR, and TCRdb's table has in-frame clones only and misses some. The sample includes around 94,000 clones, 80% to 95% of them seen just once. A note on this clone: What it binds is not known.

The V gene is TRBV27, the J gene TRBJ2-4; D unresolved. This clonotype was obtained from an adult with an advanced solid tumor such as melanoma, head and neck, liver or kidney cancer. The sample consisted of CD4+ or CD8+ T cells sorted from blood, taken in a trial of the OX40 agonist ivuxolimab. The CDR3 here is CASSPRGIPLAKNIQYF. The CDR3 DNA reads as TGTGCCAGCAGCCCAAGAGGCATCCCGCTAGCCAAAAACATTCAGTACTTC.